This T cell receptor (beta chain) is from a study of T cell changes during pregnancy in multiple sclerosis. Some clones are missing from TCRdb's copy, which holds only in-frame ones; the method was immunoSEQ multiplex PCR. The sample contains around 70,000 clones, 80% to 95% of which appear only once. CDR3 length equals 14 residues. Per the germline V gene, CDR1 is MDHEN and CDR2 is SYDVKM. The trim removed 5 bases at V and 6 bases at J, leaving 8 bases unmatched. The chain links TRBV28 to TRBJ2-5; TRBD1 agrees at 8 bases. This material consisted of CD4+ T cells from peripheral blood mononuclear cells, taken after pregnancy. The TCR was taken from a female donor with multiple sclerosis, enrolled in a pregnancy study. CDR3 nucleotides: TGTGCCAGCAGTCCGAACAGGGGGGACAAGACCCAGTACTTC. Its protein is CASSPNRGDKTQYF.